The clone carrying this T cell receptor beta chain was seen at least ten times. Its antigen is as yet unknown. This record comes from a study of T-cell reconstitution after alpha-beta-depleted transplantation in children. Overall study results and limits: Hyperexpanded clones declined; after one year, newly produced T cells mostly supplied diversity. Alpha-beta T cells present about two months after transplant were reported to originate from several hundred expanded graft clones.

Molecular barcoding with unique molecular identifiers was used for the TCRbeta library. Using its own MiXCR run on the PCR reads, TCRdb lists one record per CDR3 protein. Of tens of thousands of distinct CDR3 sequences in the sample, roughly 4.5% were seen once. V dropped 3 bases and J dropped 0; count of bases not matched to a gene: 5. Germline values: CDR1 MNHEY, CDR2 SVGAGI. The CDR3 loop spans 15 amino acids. The chain combines TRBV6-5 with TRBJ2-7; 7 bases agree with TRBD1. Material: PBMCs, mostly from graft donor cells, obtained 180 days after TCRalphabeta/CD19-depleted stem cell transplant. The clonotype was recovered from a boy younger than two who had a stem cell transplant for acute myeloid leukemia, so the T cells may come from the graft donor. CDR3 loop: CASSYGQEPSYEQYF. CDR3 DNA sequence: TGTGCCAGCAGTTATGGACAGGAGCCCTCCTACGAGCAGTACTTC.